These 21 T cell receptor beta chains share one sample of origin, sequenced in a study of identical twins. Each CDR3 protein is one row after TCRdb ran MiXCR on the 5' RACE reads. The sample includes around 290,000 distinct CDR3 sequences, roughly 9% of them seen just once. In addition, the sample was reused for a study of yellow fever vaccine responses in identical twins.

Sequencing input: CD8+ T cells sorted from blood. These receptors were collected from a woman between 18 and 30 years old in good health.

Ten or more counts support this clonotype. The chain uses TRBV27 and TRBJ1-2, with a possible D match to TRBD1 (6 bases). Per germline, CDR1 MNHEY and CDR2 SMNVEV (reference sequence). The CDR3 totals 16 residues. Trimming took off 6 bases at V and 4 bases at J, with 21 bases between the two ends. The CDR3 sequence: CASSPQGGSFIYGYTF. CDR3 sequence (DNA): TGTGCCAGCAGCCCCCAAGGGGGTTCCTTCATCTATGGCTACACCTTC.

V and J are TRBV6-4 and TRBJ1-1; D is undetermined. The germline V gene has CDR1 MRHNA and CDR2 SNTAGT. The CDR3 spans 14 residues. V shed 0 bases and J shed 1 base, with 6 bases lying between them. Written as DNA, the CDR3 is TGTGCCAGCAGTGACTCTAATCAGAACACTGAAGCTTTCTTT. As protein: CASSDSNQNTEAFF.

This clonotype was seen only a few times. The V gene is TRBV24-1, the J gene TRBJ2-1; D might be TRBD2 (6 bases). The V gene lost 4 bases and the J gene lost 6 bases, with 12 bases spanning the gap. The CDR3 runs to 14 residues. CDR1 is KGHDR, CDR2 SFDVKD, per germline. CDR3 loop: CATSDWGVLNEQFF. CDR3 nucleotides: TGTGCCACCAGTGACTGGGGGGTTCTCAATGAGCAGTTCTTC.

The rearrangement joins TRBV11-2 to TRBJ2-3; 14 bases are shared with TRBD2. Germline CDR1 and CDR2: SGHAT and FQNNGV. The CDR3 has 18 residues. Trimming cost V 7 bases and J 4 bases; bases outside gene matches: 13. CDR3 loop: CASKPGLAGEGVADTQYF. The CDR3 nucleotides are TGTGCCAGCAAGCCGGGACTAGCGGGAGAAGGCGTCGCAGATACGCAGTATTTT. The complete variable domain, with remaining parts taken from reference TRBV11-2 and TRBJ2-3, reads EAGVAQSPRYKIIEKRQSVAFWCNPISGHATLYWYQQILGQGPKLLIQFQNNGVVDDSQLPKDRFSAERLKGVDSTLKIQPAKLEDSAVYLCASKPGLAGEGVADTQYFGPGTRLTVL.

This clonotype appeared many times. The V gene is TRBV5-4, the J gene TRBJ2-7; D is possibly TRBD2 (5 bases). The CDR3 totals 14 residues. The germline gives CDR1 SGHNT, CDR2 YYREEE (reference sequence). V dropped 4 bases and J dropped 3 bases, with 14 bases sitting between them. The DNA of the CDR3 is TGTGCCAGCAGCAAAGACCCAGGAGGCTACGAGCAGTACTTC. It translates to CASSKDPGGYEQYF. Using reference TRBV5-4 and TRBJ2-7 for the parts outside the CDR3, the full variable domain is ETGVTQSPTHLIKTRGQQVTLRCSSQSGHNTVSWYQQALGQGPQFIFQYYREEENGRGNFPPRFSGLQFPNYSSELNVNALELDDSALYLCASSKDPGGYEQYFGPGTRLTVT.

This clonotype was detected many times. This chain links TRBV15 with TRBJ2-1; 15 bases are shared with TRBD2. V lost 4 bases and J lost 3; bases outside the gene matches: 7. The CDR3 loop spans 18 amino acids. The germline CDR1 and CDR2 sequences are LNHNV and YYDKDF (reference sequence). This CDR3 reads CATSIGLAGGHNYNEQFF. The DNA of the CDR3 is TGTGCCACCAGCATTGGACTAGCGGGGGGGCACAACTACAATGAGCAGTTCTTC.

The chain uses TRBV24-1 and TRBJ1-2, with unresolved D. Deletions cut 6 bases from V and 4 bases from J, with 5 bases between. Germline values: CDR1 KGHDR, CDR2 SFDVKD. This CDR3 is built from 11 residues. CDR3 amino acids: CATSFGYGYTF. As DNA, the CDR3 is TGTGCCACCAGTTTTGGCTATGGCTACACCTTC.

The V call is TRBV4-3, the J call TRBJ2-1; no clear D. V was pared by 0 bases and J by 15 bases, with 15 bases between. CDR1 and CDR2 (germline): LGHNA, YSLEER. The length of the CDR3 is 13 residues. The CDR3 nucleotides read TGCGCCAGCAGCCAAGATCTCGAACAGACGGGGTTCTTC. Its protein product is CASSQDLEQTGFF.

This clonotype appeared many times. The chain recombines TRBV12-3 or TRBV12-4 with TRBJ2-1; TRBD1 matches 8 bases. There are 17 residues in the CDR3. With 5 bases clipped from V and 2 bases from J, the junction kept 11 bases outside the gene matches. The CDR3 DNA sequence: TGTGCCAGCAGTGTATCCCCCGGACAGGGCGCCTACAATGAGCAGTTCTTC. It encodes CASSVSPGQGAYNEQFF.

A few counts support this clonotype. The V call is TRBV3-1, the J call TRBJ2-1; TRBD2 might be the D (6 bases). The germline V gene has CDR1 LGHDT and CDR2 YNNKEL (reference sequence). Deletions cut 0 bases from V and 4 bases from J, with 22 bases between. There are 19 residues in the CDR3. CDR3 nucleotides: TGTGCCAGCAGCCAAGATCGGGGGTTAGAGCTACACTTTTACAATGAGCAGTTCTTC. This encodes CASSQDRGLELHFYNEQFF.

This clonotype occurred once. CDR3 amino acids: CASTPGAMSSYNEQFF. For the CDR3, the DNA is TGTGCCAGTACCCCGGGGGCCATGAGCTCCTACAATGAGCAGTTCTTC. The rearrangement links TRBV19 to TRBJ2-1; either TRBD1 or TRBD2 may fit D (6 bases each). The ends were cut back, 7 bases at V and 0 bases at J, with 16 bases in the middle. This CDR3 region has 16 residues. Germline CDR1 LNHDA, CDR2 SQIVND (reference sequence).

The chain carries TRBV4-3 and TRBJ2-3; TRBD1 might be the D (5 bases). In germline, CDR1 is LGHNA, CDR2 YSLEER. CDR3 length: 17 residues. Trimming removed 0 bases from V and 4 bases from J, with 17 bases in between. In DNA, the CDR3 is TGCGCCAGCAGCCAAGATCTGCAAGGGGTGGTCGCAGATACGCAGTATTTT. Protein product: CASSQDLQGVVADTQYF.

In its sample, this clonotype was seen a few times. This sequence joins TRBV7-6 and TRBJ2-5; TRBD2 agrees at 9 bases. With V trimmed by 1 base and J by 0 bases, 6 bases remained unmatched. In germline, CDR1 is SGHVS, CDR2 FNYEAQ. The CDR3 consists of 17 residues. CDR3 region: CASSLEAGGSYQETQYF. Written as DNA, the CDR3 is TGTGCCAGCAGCTTAGAGGCGGGGGGGTCGTACCAAGAGACCCAGTACTTC.

This clonotype was picked up many times. The CDR3 coding sequence is TGCAGTGCTAGAGATCTGAGCTCCTACGAGCAGTACTTC. It translates to CSARDLSSYEQYF. The genes are TRBV20-1 and TRBJ2-7; D remains unclear. This CDR3 contains 13 residues. The germline V gene has CDR1 DFQATT and CDR2 SNEGSKA (reference sequence). Trimming stripped 0 bases from V and 0 bases from J, with 6 bases between.

This clonotype was seen a few times. The chain combines TRBV7-8 with TRBJ2-7, with TRBD2 matching over 12 bases. V was pared by 5 bases and J by 3 bases, with 14 bases of the junction left unmatched. Germline loops: CDR1 SGHVS, CDR2 FQNEAQ. CDR3 length equals 18 residues. The CDR3 sequence is CASSPTSGRSPSHYEQYF. CDR3 sequence (DNA): TGTGCCAGCAGCCCAACTAGCGGGAGGTCCCCTTCCCACTACGAGCAGTACTTC. The full variable domain, completed using reference TRBV7-8 and TRBJ2-7, is GAGVSQSPRYKVAKRGQDVALRCDPISGHVSLFWYQQALGQGPEFLTYFQNEAQLDKSGLPSDRFFAERPEGSVSTLKIQRTQQEDSAVYLCASSPTSGRSPSHYEQYFGPGTRLTVT.

The table lists this clonotype with many counts. This sequence joins TRBV5-1 and TRBJ2-7; 9 bases are a match to TRBD1. V lost 4 bases, J lost 7 bases, and 9 bases stayed unmatched. The V gene's germline CDR1 is SGHRS and CDR2 YFSETQ. The CDR3 length is 14 residues. The CDR3 here is CASSALGQGREQYF. The CDR3 coding sequence is TGCGCCAGCAGCGCATTAGGACAGGGGAGGGAGCAGTACTTC.

This chain joins TRBV27 and TRBJ2-5; D is possibly TRBD2 (6 bases). The CDR3 extends over 13 amino acids. The V end was cut by 3 bases, the J end by 3 bases, with 8 bases between. The V gene's germline CDR1 is MNHEY and CDR2 SMNVEV (reference sequence). The CDR3 nucleotides read TGTGCCAGCAGTTTTGCGGGAAAAGAGACCCAGTACTTC. The encoded protein is CASSFAGKETQYF.

This clonotype has more than one count but fewer than ten. The chain couples TRBV18 to TRBJ2-2, with D maybe TRBD2 (6 bases). Trimming removed 0 bases from V and 3 bases from J, with 11 bases in between. CDR3 length equals 16 residues. Germline CDR1 KGHSH, CDR2 LQKENI. The DNA for the CDR3 is TGTGCCAGCTCACCACCGGGCGGGGATGACACCGGGGAGCTGTTTTTT. Its translation is CASSPPGGDDTGELFF. Complete variable domain (other parts from reference TRBV18 and TRBJ2-2): NAGVMQNPRHLVRRRGQEARLRCSPMKGHSHVYWYRQLPEEGLKFMVYLQKENIIDESGMPKERFSAEFPKEGPSILRIQQVVRGDSAAYFCASSPPGGDDTGELFFGEGSRLTVL.

This clonotype was counted between two and nine times. The chain has TRBV28 and TRBJ2-7; TRBD1 might be the D (5 bases). The CDR3 runs to 15 residues. V was cut by 4 bases and J by 3 bases, with 16 bases left in between. CDR1 MDHEN and CDR2 SYDVKM come from the germline V gene. The CDR3 spells CASSSRTRPGYEQYF. As DNA, the CDR3 is TGTGCCAGCAGTTCTAGGACAAGACCGGGCTACGAGCAGTACTTC.

This clonotype was seen a handful of times. V usage is TRBV7-9 and J usage is TRBJ2-2; D is uncertain. The CDR3 length is 14 residues. Germline V CDR1 and CDR2: SEHNR, FQNEAQ (reference sequence). With 1 base removed from V and 2 bases from J, the gap between germline ends came to 5 bases. The DNA of the CDR3 is TGTGCCAGCAGCTTAGTGTCCAACACCGGGGAGCTGTTTTTT. It encodes CASSLVSNTGELFF.

The rearrangement joins TRBV27 to TRBJ2-7; 8 bases align to TRBD2. The trim removed 6 bases at V and 0 bases at J, leaving 4 bases unmatched. CDR1 is MNHEY, CDR2 SMNVEV, per germline (reference sequence). The CDR3 contains 14 residues. The CDR3, as DNA: TGTGCCAGCAGCGGGGGGGGTAGCTCCTACGAGCAGTACTTC. Translating gives CASSGGGSSYEQYF.